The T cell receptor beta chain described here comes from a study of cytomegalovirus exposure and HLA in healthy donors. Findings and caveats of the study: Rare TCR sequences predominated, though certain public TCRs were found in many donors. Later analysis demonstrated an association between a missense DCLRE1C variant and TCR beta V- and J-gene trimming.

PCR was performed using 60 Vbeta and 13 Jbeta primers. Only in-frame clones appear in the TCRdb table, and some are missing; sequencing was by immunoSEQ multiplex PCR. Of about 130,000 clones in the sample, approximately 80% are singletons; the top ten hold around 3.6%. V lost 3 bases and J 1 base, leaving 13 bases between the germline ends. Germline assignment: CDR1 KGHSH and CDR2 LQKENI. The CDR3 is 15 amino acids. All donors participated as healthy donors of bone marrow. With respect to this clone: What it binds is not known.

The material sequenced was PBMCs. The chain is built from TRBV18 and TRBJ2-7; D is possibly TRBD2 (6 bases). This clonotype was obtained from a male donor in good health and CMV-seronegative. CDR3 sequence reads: CASSPGGERSYEQYF. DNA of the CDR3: TGTGCCAGCTCACCGGGGGGAGAGAGGTCCTACGAGCAGTACTTC.